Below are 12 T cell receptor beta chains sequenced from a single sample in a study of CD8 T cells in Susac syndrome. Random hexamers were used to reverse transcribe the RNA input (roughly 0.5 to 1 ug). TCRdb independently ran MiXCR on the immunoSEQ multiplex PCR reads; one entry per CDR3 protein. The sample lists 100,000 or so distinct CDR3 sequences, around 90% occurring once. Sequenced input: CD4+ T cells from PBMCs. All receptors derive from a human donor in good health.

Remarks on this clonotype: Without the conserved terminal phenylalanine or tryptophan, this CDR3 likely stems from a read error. The DNA for the CDR3 is TGCGCCAGCAGTCAATCCGAGACAGGGGACACTGAAGCTTTCATT. Amino acids: CASSQSETGDTEAFI. This chain links TRBV23-1 with TRBJ1-1; 8 bases are shared with TRBD1. TRBV23-1 is an open reading frame whose function is uncertain. V lost 0 bases to trimming and J lost 3 bases; unmatched junction nucleotides: 3. This CDR3 has 15 amino acids.

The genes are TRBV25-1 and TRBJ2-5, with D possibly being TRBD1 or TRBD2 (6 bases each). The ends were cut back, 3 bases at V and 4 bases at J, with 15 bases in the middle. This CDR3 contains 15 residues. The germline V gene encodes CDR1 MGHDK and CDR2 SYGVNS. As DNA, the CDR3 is TGTGCCAGCAGTGACGACAGGAGGGGCTTAGAGACCCAGTACTTC. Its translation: CASSDDRRGLETQYF.

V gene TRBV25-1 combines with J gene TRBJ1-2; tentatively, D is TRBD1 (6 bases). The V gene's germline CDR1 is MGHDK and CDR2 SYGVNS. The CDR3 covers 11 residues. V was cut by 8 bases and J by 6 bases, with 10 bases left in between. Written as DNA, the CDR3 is TGTGCCAGCGCACAGGGTCATGGCTACACCTTC. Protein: CASAQGHGYTF.

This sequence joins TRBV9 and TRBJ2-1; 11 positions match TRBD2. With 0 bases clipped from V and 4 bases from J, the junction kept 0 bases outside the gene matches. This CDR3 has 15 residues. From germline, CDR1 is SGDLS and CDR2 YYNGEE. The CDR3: CASSVGLAGYNEQFF. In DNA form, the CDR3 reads TGTGCCAGCAGCGTAGGACTAGCGGGATACAATGAGCAGTTCTTC.

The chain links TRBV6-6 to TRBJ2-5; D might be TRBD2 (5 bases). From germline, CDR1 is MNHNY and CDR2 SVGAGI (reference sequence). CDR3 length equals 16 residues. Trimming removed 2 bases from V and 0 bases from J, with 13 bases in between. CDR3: CASSYSPLGHQETQYF. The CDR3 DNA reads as TGTGCCAGCAGTTACAGCCCACTAGGCCACCAAGAGACCCAGTACTTC.

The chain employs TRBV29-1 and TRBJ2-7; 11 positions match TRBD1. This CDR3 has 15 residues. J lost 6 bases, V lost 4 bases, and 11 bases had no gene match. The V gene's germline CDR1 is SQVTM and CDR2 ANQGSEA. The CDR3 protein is CSVAESRTGGAEQYF. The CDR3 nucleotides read TGCAGCGTTGCAGAAAGTCGGACAGGGGGCGCCGAGCAGTACTTC.

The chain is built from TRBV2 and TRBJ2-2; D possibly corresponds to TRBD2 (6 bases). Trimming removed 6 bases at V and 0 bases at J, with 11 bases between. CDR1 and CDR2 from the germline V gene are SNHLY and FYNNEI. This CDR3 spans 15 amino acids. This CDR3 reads CASSWEATNTGELFF. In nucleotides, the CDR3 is TGTGCCAGCAGCTGGGAGGCGACGAACACCGGGGAGCTGTTTTTT.

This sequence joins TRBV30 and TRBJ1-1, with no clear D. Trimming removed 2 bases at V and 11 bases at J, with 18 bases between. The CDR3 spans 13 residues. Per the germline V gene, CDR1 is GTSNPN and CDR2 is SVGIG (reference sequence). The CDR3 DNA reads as TGTGCCTGGAGTTTTTCGTCGTATTACGGGGCTTTCTTT. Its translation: CAWSFSSYYGAFF. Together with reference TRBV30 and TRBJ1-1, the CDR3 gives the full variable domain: SQTIHQWPATLVQPVGSPLSLECTVEGTSNPNLYWYRQAAGRGLQLLFYSVGIGQISSEVPQNLSASRPQDRQFILSSKKLLLSDSGFYLCAWSFSSYYGAFFGQGTRLTVV.

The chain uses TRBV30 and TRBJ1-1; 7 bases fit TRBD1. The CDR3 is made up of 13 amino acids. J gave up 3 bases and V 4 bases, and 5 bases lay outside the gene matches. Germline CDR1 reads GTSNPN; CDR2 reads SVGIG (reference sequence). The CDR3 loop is CAWIMDRYTEAFF. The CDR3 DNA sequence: TGTGCCTGGATTATGGACAGGTACACTGAAGCTTTCTTT.

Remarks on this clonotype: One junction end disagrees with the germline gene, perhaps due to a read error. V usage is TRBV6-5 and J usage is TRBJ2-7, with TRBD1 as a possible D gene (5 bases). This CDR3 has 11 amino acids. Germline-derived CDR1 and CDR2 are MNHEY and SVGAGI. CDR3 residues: CASRDGPRTIF. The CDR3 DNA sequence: TGTGCCAGCAGGGACGGACCAAGGACAATTTTC.

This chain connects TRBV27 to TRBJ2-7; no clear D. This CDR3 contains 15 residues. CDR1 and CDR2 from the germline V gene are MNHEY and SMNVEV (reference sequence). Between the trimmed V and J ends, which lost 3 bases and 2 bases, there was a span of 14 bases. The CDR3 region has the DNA TGTGCCAGCAGTTTGAGCCGCATCGGAACCTACGAGCAGTACTTC. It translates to CASSLSRIGTYEQYF.

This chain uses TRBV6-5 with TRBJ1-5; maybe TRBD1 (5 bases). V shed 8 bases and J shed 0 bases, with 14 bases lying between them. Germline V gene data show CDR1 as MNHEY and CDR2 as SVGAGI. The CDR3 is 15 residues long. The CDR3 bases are TGTGCCAGCGTTGCAGGGTATGATAGCAATCAGCCCCAGCATTTT. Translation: CASVAGYDSNQPQHF.